This TCR beta chain was profiled in a study of T cell changes during pregnancy in multiple sclerosis. This CDR3 has 16 residues. Germline lookup yields CDR1 LGHNA and CDR2 YNFKEQ. The V segment lost 6 bases and the J segment 5 bases; nucleotides outside the gene matches: 12. TCRdb's table, derived via immunoSEQ multiplex PCR, lists solely in-frame clones and lacks some. The table records about 40,000 clones, roughly 87% of them present only once. This clone was recorded once. The TCR sequence derives from a female donor with multiple sclerosis, enrolled in a pregnancy study. The starting material was CD4+ T cells from peripheral blood mononuclear cells, obtained in the first trimester of pregnancy. The chain uses TRBV4-2 and TRBJ2-3, with 9 bases that match TRBD2. The CDR3: CASRAEGLAVRDTQYF. CDR3 DNA sequence: TGTGCCAGCAGAGCGGAGGGACTAGCCGTGAGAGATACGCAGTATTTT.